Listed below are T cell receptor beta chains from one sample, sequenced in a study of blood T cells in healthy people across ages. TCRdb fed the 5' RACE reads into MiXCR, producing one record per CDR3 protein. Of 870,000 or so distinct CDR3 sequences listed, about 30% are singletons. Sequencing used blood. These receptors came from a woman of 80 years or more in good health. Both conserved end residues are part of each CDR3. The D gene is left open where the match is weak. Clone size appears in some rows only: once, few, many, or a class for an expanded clone.

j_call clone_size v_call d_call cdr3_aa cdr3_nt
TRBJ1-2 many TRBV12-3/TRBV12-4 TRBD1 CASSLELDRESYTF TGTGCCAGCAGTTTAGAGCTGGACAGGGAAAGCTACACCTTC
TRBJ2-1 many TRBV28 TRBD2 CASSSGGSLNEQFF TGTGCCAGCAGTTCGGGGGGATCACTCAATGAGCAGTTCTTC
TRBJ2-5 many TRBV20-1 NA CSARVPGAQETQYF TGCAGTGCTAGAGTGCCAGGGGCCCAAGAGACCCAGTACTTC
TRBJ2-3 many TRBV7-9 TRBD2 CASSLARASGTDTQYF TGTGCCAGCAGCTTAGCGAGGGCTAGCGGAACAGATACGCAGTATTTT
TRBJ2-7 many TRBV7-2 NA CASSFVGVNEQYF TGTGCCAGCAGCTTTGTAGGGGTGAACGAGCAGTACTTC
TRBJ1-4 NA TRBV7-2 NA CASRPRGGSEKLFF TGTGCCAGCCGCCCCCGGGGAGGAAGCGAAAAACTGTTTTTT
TRBJ2-5 NA TRBV5-5 NA CAGSLDAGGETQYF TGTGCCGGCAGCTTGGACGCAGGGGGGGAGACCCAGTACTTC
TRBJ2-4 NA TRBV20-1 NA CSAREWETLAKNIQYF TGCAGTGCTAGAGAGTGGGAGACTCTAGCCAAAAACATTCAGTACTTC
TRBJ2-4 NA TRBV7-2 NA CASSLARGNIQYF TGTGCCAGCAGCTTAGCGAGGGGAAACATTCAGTACTTC
TRBJ1-6 few TRBV3-1 NA CASSPSGFNSPLHF TGTGCCAGCAGCCCGTCAGGGTTTAATTCACCCCTCCACTTT